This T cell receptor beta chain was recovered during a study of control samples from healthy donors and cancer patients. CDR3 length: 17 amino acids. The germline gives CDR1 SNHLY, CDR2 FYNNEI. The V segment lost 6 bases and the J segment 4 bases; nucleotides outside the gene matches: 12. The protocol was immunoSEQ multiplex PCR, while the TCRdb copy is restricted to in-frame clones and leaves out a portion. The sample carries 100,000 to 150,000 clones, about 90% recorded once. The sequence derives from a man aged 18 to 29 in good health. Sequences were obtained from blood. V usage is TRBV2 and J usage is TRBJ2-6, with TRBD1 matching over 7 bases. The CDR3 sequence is CASSPGTAPSGANVLTF. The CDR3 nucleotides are TGTGCCAGCAGCCCCGGGACAGCTCCCTCGGGGGCCAACGTCCTGACTTTC.